This entry describes one T cell receptor (beta chain). Its cognate antigen is unknown. The CDR3 has 14 amino acids. CDR1 is SEHNR and CDR2 is FQNEAQ in the germline V gene (reference sequence). V lost 5 bases to trimming and J lost 0 bases; unmatched junction nucleotides: 3. These data come from a study of CD8+ T cells in alopecia areata. General study results and limits: Significant decreases in scalp clonality and expanded CD8+ clones followed tofacitinib treatment. Scalp samples also contribute reads from the resident alphabeta T cells found in normal skin.

The sample's treatment: oral pan-JAK inhibitor, 5-10 mg twice daily. Specimens obtained from alopecia areata patients comprised lesional scalp punch biopsies and peripheral blood. Following RNA extraction, reverse transcription yielded cDNA that acted as the sequencing template. Here immunoSEQ multiplex PCR was the method, and the copy in TCRdb shows in-frame clones only, minus some. Of around 200,000 clones listed, roughly three fifths are singletons. The clonotype originates from a human donor with alopecia areata. The V call is TRBV7-9, the J call TRBJ2-7; 8 positions agree with TRBD2. The sequenced sample was CD4+ T cells sorted from blood, obtained at week 4, from a patient treated with tofacitinib. The CDR3 region is CASSISGTSYEQYF. DNA for the CDR3: TGTGCCAGCAGCATTAGCGGGACCTCCTACGAGCAGTACTTC.